The rows below give T cell receptor beta chains drawn from one sample of a study of blood T cell repertoires in COVID-19. Sequencing was performed with immunoSEQ multiplex PCR; in TCRdb, only in-frame clones are kept and a portion is missing. The table includes 150,000 to 200,000 clones, approximately 75% detected once. Sequencing was done on a sample of peripheral blood. These receptors were taken from a human donor in a cohort sampled during active COVID-19. Both conserved end residues are part of each CDR3. Fields, in order: V gene, J gene, CDR3 protein.

v_call: TRBV30
j_call: TRBJ1-5
cdr3_aa: CAWSSQGSQPQHF

v_call: TRBV6-4
j_call: TRBJ1-1
cdr3_aa: CATRAGDLMNTEAFF

v_call: TRBV18
j_call: TRBJ2-2
cdr3_aa: CASSLLTGELFF

v_call: TRBV5-4
j_call: TRBJ2-7
cdr3_aa: CASSFGAPGEQYF

v_call: TRBV30
j_call: TRBJ2-7
cdr3_aa: CAWSIGPTSFSSYEQYF

v_call: TRBV7-9
j_call: TRBJ1-6
cdr3_aa: CASSLVSWGGNSPLHF

v_call: TRBV9
j_call: TRBJ1-2
cdr3_aa: CASSPGGSYGYTF

v_call: TRBV18
j_call: TRBJ2-7
cdr3_aa: CASSPTAGTTETQPLEQYF

v_call: TRBV7-2
j_call: TRBJ1-1
cdr3_aa: CASVTKLNTEAFF

v_call: TRBV5-8
j_call: TRBJ2-5
cdr3_aa: CASSSGTGKETQYF

v_call: TRBV19
j_call: TRBJ2-7
cdr3_aa: CASRYAGEQYF

v_call: TRBV6-5
j_call: TRBJ2-3
cdr3_aa: CASSYSGLALPDTQYF

v_call: TRBV28
j_call: TRBJ1-6
cdr3_aa: CASSFQGTNNSPLHF

v_call: TRBV5-1
j_call: TRBJ2-7
cdr3_aa: CASSLAPAYEQYF

v_call: TRBV7-2
j_call: TRBJ2-1
cdr3_aa: CASSLVRGLEQFF

v_call: TRBV6-4
j_call: TRBJ2-1
cdr3_aa: CASSASPGGAEFF

v_call: TRBV5-5
j_call: TRBJ2-3
cdr3_aa: CASSLLLASTDTQYF

v_call: TRBV7-2
j_call: TRBJ1-5
cdr3_aa: CASSPTGGNQPQHF

v_call: TRBV6-1
j_call: TRBJ2-3
cdr3_aa: CASSEGSGSTDTQYF

v_call: TRBV9
j_call: TRBJ2-5
cdr3_aa: CASSVGGTGGQETQYF

v_call: TRBV5-1
j_call: TRBJ2-1
cdr3_aa: CASSLGEPGSEQFF

v_call: TRBV12-3/TRBV12-4
j_call: TRBJ1-1
cdr3_aa: CASKRTEAFF

v_call: TRBV5-5
j_call: TRBJ1-1
cdr3_aa: CASSLGVGGTEAFF

v_call: TRBV4-1
j_call: TRBJ2-7
cdr3_aa: CASSPHMGTGSYEQYF

v_call: TRBV6-5
j_call: TRBJ1-1
cdr3_aa: CASRIYRGGNTEAFF

v_call: TRBV6-6
j_call: TRBJ1-3
cdr3_aa: CASRHVGPSGNTIYF

v_call: TRBV6-5
j_call: TRBJ2-1
cdr3_aa: CASSITGDNEQFF

v_call: TRBV6-4
j_call: TRBJ1-1
cdr3_aa: CASSCDQGSNTEAFF

v_call: TRBV27
j_call: TRBJ1-1
cdr3_aa: CASSWTGVATEAFF

v_call: TRBV6-2/TRBV6-3
j_call: TRBJ2-5
cdr3_aa: CASSYPKLGQGRDF

v_call: TRBV18
j_call: TRBJ2-5
cdr3_aa: CASSPLFDNSETQYF

v_call: TRBV27
j_call: TRBJ2-5
cdr3_aa: CASSILAGGPAETQYF

v_call: TRBV11-2
j_call: TRBJ2-3
cdr3_aa: CASSLDPGVRGNTQYF

v_call: TRBV7-3
j_call: TRBJ1-5
cdr3_aa: CASSRDSRQPQHF

v_call: TRBV27
j_call: TRBJ1-5
cdr3_aa: CASSLFPPGRYSNQPQHF

v_call: TRBV27
j_call: TRBJ2-7
cdr3_aa: CASSLSSQGYEQYF